The clone carrying this T cell receptor beta chain has a count of ten or more. For TCRbeta, the library was prepared with unique molecular identifiers. TCRdb fed the PCR reads into MiXCR, producing one record per CDR3 protein. Of 200,000 to 250,000 distinct CDR3 sequences in the sample, approximately 9.5% are singletons; the top ten hold over 5.5%. This specimen comes from a study of T-cell reconstitution after alpha-beta-depleted transplantation in children. Trimming removed 6 bases from V and 0 bases from J, with 15 bases in between. The germline CDR1 and CDR2 sequences are ENHRY and SYGVKD. The CDR3 length is 15 residues.

The receptor's source is a human donor who donated a stem cell graft to a child with acute lymphoblastic leukemia. Sequenced here: PBMCs from the stem cell graft donor, sampled from the stem cell graft. The rearrangement links TRBV10-3 to TRBJ2-7; D possibly corresponds to TRBD1 (6 bases). The CDR3 coding sequence is TGTGCCATCAGCGACGACAGGCCCAGCTCCTACGAGCAGTACTTC. It encodes CAISDDRPSSYEQYF.